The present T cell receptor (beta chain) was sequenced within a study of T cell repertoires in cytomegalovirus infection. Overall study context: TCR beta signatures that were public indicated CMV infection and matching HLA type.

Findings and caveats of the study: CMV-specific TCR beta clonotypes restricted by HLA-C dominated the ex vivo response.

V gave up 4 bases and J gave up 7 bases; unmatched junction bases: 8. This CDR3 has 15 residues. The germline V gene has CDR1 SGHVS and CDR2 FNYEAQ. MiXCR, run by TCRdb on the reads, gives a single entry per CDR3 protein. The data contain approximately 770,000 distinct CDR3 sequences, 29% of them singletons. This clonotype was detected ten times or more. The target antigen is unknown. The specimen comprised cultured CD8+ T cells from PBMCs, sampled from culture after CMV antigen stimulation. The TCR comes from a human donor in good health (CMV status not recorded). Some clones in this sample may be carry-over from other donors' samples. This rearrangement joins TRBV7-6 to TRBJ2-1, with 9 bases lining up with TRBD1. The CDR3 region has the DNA TGTGCCAGCAGCTCCCGGGACAGGGCGGGGAATGAGCAGTTCTTC. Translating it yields CASSSRDRAGNEQFF.